This is a list of T cell receptor beta chains from one sample in a study of cytomegalovirus exposure and HLA in healthy donors. Assay: immunoSEQ multiplex PCR; the TCRdb copy retains only in-frame clones and omits some. The profile shows more than 80,000 clones, 65% to 80% of them singletons. The sequenced sample was PBMCs. Every receptor here comes from a woman in her seventies in good health and CMV-seropositive. CDR3s include the opening cysteine and the closing phenylalanine or tryptophan. A D gene is named only where the DNA matches it firmly. Part of the rows lack a size; the others show once, few, many or a class for expanded clones.

- 17 TRBJ1-3 - TRBV5-1 TGCGCCAGCAGCTTGGAGGTAGCCACTCACTCTGGAAACACCATATATTTT CASSLEVATHSGNTIYF
- 14 TRBJ1-4 - TRBV6-1 TGTGCCAGCAGTGGGGGGGACGCCAATGAAAAACTGTTTTTT CASSGGDANEKLFF
- 17 TRBJ1-1 TRBD1 TRBV18 TGTGCCAGCTCACCACTTTCCACAGGGGTCTTGAACACTGAAGCTTTCTTT CASSPLSTGVLNTEAFF
- 16 TRBJ1-4 - TRBV7-2 TGTGCCAGCAGCTTATTAGCCGGGTATGCAAATGAAAAACTGTTTTTT CASSLLAGYANEKLFF
- 14 TRBJ2-7 - TRBV28 TGTGCCAGCAGCGTCCTAGGTCTATCCTACGAGCAGTACTTC CASSVLGLSYEQYF
once 15 TRBJ2-5 TRBD2 TRBV10-3 TGTGCCATCAGTGAGTCGGTGCTAGCGGGCGAGACCCAGTACTTC CAISESVLAGETQYF
- 15 TRBJ2-5 TRBD1 TRBV10-3 TGTGCCATCAGTGAGTCGAGAGGACAGGTGTGGACCCAGTACTTC CAISESRGQVWTQYF
- 13 TRBJ1-6 - TRBV6-1 TGTGCCAGTCGACAGGTCAGGAATTCACCCCTCCACTTT CASRQVRNSPLHF
- 16 TRBJ1-4 TRBD1 TRBV2 TGTGCCAGCAGTGACCCCGAGGGGGCATCTAATGAAAAACTGTTTTTT CASSDPEGASNEKLFF
- 15 TRBJ1-6 TRBD1 TRBV6-5 TGTGCCAGCAGCGTCAATTGGGGGACAGATTCACCCCTCCACTTT CASSVNWGTDSPLHF
few 13 TRBJ2-7 TRBD1 TRBV6-6 TGTGCCAGCAGTTGGGACAGGGGGTACGAGCAGTACTTC CASSWDRGYEQYF
few 11 TRBJ1-2 - TRBV28 TGTGCCTCCAGGACTAACTATGGCTACACCTTC CASRTNYGYTF
- 13 TRBJ2-1 TRBD2 TRBV18 TGTGCCAGCACAGGGACTAGCGGGTATGAGCAGTTCTTC CASTGTSGYEQFF
- 14 TRBJ1-5 TRBD1 TRBV7-2 TGTGCCAGCAGCCCCCGGACAGGGGAACAGCCCCAGCATTTT CASSPRTGEQPQHF
- 11 TRBJ2-7 - TRBV11-2 TGTGCCAGCAGCTCTATTAACGAGCAGTACTTC CASSSINEQYF
- 16 TRBJ2-3 - TRBV5-1 TGCGCCAGCAGCTTGGTTCTTGGGGGGAGCACAGATACGCAGTATTTT CASSLVLGGSTDTQYF
- 18 TRBJ1-1 TRBD1 TRBV19 TGTGCCAGTAGTTCCGGGACAGGGAAAGGAATAGGTCGTTCTGAAGCTTTCTTT CASSSGTGKGIGRSEAFF
- 13 TRBJ2-3 TRBD2 TRBV7-6 TGTGCCAGCAGCTTAGCTTTAGCGGGGTTTCAGTATTTT CASSLALAGFQYF
- 14 TRBJ2-3 - TRBV5-4 TGTGCCAGCAGCCTTCCTATTCCAGGAGATACGCAGTATTTT CASSLPIPGDTQYF
- 15 TRBJ1-4 - TRBV9 TGTGCCAGCAGCGTAGAAGGCGGGAAGGTGGAGAAACTGTTTTTT CASSVEGGKVEKLFF
- 12 TRBJ2-2 - TRBV6-5 TGTGCCAGCAGTTACGCGACCGGGGAGCTGTTTTTT CASSYATGELFF